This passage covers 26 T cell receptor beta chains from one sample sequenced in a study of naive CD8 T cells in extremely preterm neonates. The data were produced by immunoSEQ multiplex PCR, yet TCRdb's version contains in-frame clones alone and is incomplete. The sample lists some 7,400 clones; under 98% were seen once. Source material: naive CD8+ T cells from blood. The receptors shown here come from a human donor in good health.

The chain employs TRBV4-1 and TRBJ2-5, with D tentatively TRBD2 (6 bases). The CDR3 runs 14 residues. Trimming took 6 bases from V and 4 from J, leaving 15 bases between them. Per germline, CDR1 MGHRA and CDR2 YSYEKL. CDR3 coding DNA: TGCGCCAGCAGTCCCCTGCGGGGCGGAGAGACCCAGTACTTC. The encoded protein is CASSPLRGGETQYF.

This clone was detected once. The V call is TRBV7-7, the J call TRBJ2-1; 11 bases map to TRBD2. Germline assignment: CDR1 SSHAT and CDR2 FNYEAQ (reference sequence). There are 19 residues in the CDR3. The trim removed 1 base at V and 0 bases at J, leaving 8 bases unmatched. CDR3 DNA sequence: TGTGCCAGCAGCTTAGGGGCTAGCGGGGGGAAAAGCTCCTACAATGAGCAGTTCTTC. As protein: CASSLGASGGKSSYNEQFF.

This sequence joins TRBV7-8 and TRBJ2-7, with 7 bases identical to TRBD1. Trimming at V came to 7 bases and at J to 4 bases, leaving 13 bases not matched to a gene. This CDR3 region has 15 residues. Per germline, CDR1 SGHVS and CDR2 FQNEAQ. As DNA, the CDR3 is TGTGCCAGCACCCCCCACGCCACAGGGGCATACGAGCAGTACTTC. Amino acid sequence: CASTPHATGAYEQYF. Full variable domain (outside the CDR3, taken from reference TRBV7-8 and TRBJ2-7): GAGVSQSPRYKVAKRGQDVALRCDPISGHVSLFWYQQALGQGPEFLTYFQNEAQLDKSGLPSDRFFAERPEGSVSTLKIQRTQQEDSAVYLCASTPHATGAYEQYFGPGTRLTVT.

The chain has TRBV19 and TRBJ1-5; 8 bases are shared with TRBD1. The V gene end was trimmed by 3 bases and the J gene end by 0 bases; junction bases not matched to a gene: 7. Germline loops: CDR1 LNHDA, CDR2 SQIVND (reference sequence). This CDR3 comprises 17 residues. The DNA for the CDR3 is TGTGCCAGTAGTATTACTACGGGACAGGATAGCAATCAGCCCCAGCATTTT. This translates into CASSITTGQDSNQPQHF.

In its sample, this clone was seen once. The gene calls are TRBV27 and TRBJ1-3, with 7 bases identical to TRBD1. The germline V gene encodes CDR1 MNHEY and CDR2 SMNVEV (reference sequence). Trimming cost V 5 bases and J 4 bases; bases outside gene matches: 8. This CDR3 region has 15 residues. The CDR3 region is CASSAQRDSGNTIYF. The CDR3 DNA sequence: TGTGCCAGCAGTGCCCAGAGGGACAGCGGAAACACCATATATTTT.

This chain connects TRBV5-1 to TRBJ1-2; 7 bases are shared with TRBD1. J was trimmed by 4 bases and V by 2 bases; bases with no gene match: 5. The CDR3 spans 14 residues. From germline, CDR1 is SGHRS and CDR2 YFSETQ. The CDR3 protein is CASSLRTGSYGYTF. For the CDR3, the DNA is TGCGCCAGCAGCTTAAGGACAGGCAGCTATGGCTACACCTTC.

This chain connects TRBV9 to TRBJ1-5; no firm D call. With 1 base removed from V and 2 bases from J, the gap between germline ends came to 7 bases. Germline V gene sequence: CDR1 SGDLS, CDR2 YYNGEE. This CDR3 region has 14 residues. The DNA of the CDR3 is TGTGCCAGCAGCGTATACCAGGGCAATCAGCCCCAGCATTTT. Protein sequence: CASSVYQGNQPQHF.

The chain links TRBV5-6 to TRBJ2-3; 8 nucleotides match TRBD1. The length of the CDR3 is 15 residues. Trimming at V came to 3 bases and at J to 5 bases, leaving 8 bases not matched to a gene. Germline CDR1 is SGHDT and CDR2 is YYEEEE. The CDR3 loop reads CASSSRQGREDTQYF. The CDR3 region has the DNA TGTGCCAGCAGCTCCAGACAGGGGCGTGAAGATACGCAGTATTTT.

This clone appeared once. The CDR3 sequence is CASSPLSRSENEQYF. CDR3 coding DNA: TGCGCCAGCAGCCCCCTCTCGAGGTCAGAGAACGAGCAGTACTTC. V gene TRBV5-1 combines with J gene TRBJ2-5; D unclear. The DNA end lines up better with TRBJ2-7; the J call may be wrong. CDR1 and CDR2 from the germline V gene are SGHRS and YFSETQ. This CDR3 is built from 15 residues.

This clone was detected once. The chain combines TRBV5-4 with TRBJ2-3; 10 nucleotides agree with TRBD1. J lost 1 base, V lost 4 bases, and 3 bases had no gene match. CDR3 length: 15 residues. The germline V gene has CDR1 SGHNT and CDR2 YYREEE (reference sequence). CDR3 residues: CASSADRGRTDTQYF. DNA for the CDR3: TGTGCCAGCAGCGCTGACAGGGGGCGCACAGATACGCAGTATTTT. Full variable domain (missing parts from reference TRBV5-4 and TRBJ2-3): ETGVTQSPTHLIKTRGQQVTLRCSSQSGHNTVSWYQQALGQGPQFIFQYYREEENGRGNFPPRFSGLQFPNYSSELNVNALELDDSALYLCASSADRGRTDTQYFGPGTRLTVL.

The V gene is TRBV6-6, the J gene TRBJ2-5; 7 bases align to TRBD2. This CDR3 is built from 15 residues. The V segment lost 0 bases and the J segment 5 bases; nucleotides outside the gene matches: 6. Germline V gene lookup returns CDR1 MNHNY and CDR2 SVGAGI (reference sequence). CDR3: CASSYSGGGAETQYF. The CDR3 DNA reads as TGTGCCAGCAGTTACTCCGGGGGAGGGGCGGAGACCCAGTACTTC.

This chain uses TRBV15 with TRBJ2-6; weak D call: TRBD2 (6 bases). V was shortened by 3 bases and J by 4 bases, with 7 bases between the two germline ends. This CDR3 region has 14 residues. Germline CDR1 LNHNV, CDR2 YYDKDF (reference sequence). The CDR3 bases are TGTGCCACCAGCAGGGCGGGGGGGGCCAACGTCCTGACTTTC. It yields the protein CATSRAGGANVLTF.

The CDR3 here is CASSLFPPGQPLNTEAFF. CDR3 nucleotides: TGTGCCAGCAGCTTATTTCCCCCGGGACAGCCTCTGAACACTGAAGCTTTCTTT. The chain carries TRBV7-8 and TRBJ1-1; 7 bases map to TRBD1. V shed 2 bases and J 0 bases; nucleotides not matched to a gene: 12. This CDR3 is built from 18 residues. Germline V lookup: CDR1 SGHVS, CDR2 FQNEAQ.

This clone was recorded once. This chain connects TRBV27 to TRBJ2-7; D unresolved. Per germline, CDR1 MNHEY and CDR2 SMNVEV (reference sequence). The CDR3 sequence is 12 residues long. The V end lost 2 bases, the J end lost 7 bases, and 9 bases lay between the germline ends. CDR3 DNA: TGTGCCAGCAGTTTACCCCTAGGTGAGCAGTACTTC. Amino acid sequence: CASSLPLGEQYF.

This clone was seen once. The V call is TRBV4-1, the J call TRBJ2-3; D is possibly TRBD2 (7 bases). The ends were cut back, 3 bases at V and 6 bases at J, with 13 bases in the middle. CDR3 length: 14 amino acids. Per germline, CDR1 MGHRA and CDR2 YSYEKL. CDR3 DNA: TGCGCCAGCAGCCACGATCGGGGGGCCGATACGCAGTATTTT. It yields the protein CASSHDRGADTQYF.

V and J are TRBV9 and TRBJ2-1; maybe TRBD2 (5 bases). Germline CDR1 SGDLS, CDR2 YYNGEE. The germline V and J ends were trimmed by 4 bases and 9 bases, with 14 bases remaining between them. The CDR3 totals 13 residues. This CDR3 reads CASSSGGRSEQFF. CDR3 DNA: TGTGCCAGCAGCTCCGGAGGCCGGAGTGAGCAGTTCTTC.

Here the CDR3 reads CASSVSGGGRYNEQFF. CDR3 sequence (DNA): TGTGCCAGCAGCGTAAGTGGCGGGGGAAGATACAATGAGCAGTTCTTC. The J gene is TRBJ2-1, the V gene TRBV9, with 7 positions matching TRBD2. The CDR3 loop spans 16 amino acids. The trim removed 1 base at V and 4 bases at J, leaving 8 bases unmatched. Looked up from germline, CDR1 is SGDLS and CDR2 is YYNGEE.

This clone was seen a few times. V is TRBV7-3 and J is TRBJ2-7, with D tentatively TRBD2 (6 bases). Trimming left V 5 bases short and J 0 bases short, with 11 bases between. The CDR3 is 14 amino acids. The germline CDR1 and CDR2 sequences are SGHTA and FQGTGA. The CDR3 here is CASSPGVSSYEQYF. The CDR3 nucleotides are TGTGCCAGCAGCCCGGGGGTGAGCTCCTACGAGCAGTACTTC. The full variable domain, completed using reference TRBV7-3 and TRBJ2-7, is GAGVSQTPSNKVTEKGKYVELRCDPISGHTALYWYRQSLGQGPEFLIYFQGTGAADDSGLPNDRFFAVRPEGSVSTLKIQRTERGDSAVYLCASSPGVSSYEQYFGPGTRLTVT.

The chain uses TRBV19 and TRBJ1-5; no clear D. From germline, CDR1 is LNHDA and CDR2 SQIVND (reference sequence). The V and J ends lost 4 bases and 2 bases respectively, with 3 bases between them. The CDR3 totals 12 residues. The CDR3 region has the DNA TGTGCCAGTAGTACCGGCAATCAGCCCCAGCATTTT. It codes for CASSTGNQPQHF.

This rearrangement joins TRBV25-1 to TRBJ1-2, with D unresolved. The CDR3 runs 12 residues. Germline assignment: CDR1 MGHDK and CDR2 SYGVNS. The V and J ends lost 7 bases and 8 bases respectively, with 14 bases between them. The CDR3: CASTGSTRGYTF. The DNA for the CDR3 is TGTGCCAGCACGGGATCCACTCGGGGCTACACCTTC.

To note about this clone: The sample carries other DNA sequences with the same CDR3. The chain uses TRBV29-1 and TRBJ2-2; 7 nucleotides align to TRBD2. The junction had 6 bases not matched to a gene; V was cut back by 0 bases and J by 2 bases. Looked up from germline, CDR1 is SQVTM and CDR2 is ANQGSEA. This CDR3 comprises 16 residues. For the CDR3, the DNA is TGCAGCGTTGAAGACCCGGGACTATCTAACACCGGGGAGCTGTTTTTT. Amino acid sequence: CSVEDPGLSNTGELFF.

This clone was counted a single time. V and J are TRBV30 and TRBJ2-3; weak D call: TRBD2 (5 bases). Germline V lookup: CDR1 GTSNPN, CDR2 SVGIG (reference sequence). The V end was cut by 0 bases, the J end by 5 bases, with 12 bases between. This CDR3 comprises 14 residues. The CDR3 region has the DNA TGTGCCTGGAGTGTGGAGGAGATGGGAGATACGCAGTATTTT. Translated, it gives CAWSVEEMGDTQYF.

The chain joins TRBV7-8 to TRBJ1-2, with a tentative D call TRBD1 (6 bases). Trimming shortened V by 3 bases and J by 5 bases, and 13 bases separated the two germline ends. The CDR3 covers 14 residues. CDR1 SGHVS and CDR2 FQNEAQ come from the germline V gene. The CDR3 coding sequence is TGTGCCAGCAGCTTGGGGGACACCCGGTATGGCTACACCTTC. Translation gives CASSLGDTRYGYTF. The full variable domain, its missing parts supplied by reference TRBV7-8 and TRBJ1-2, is GAGVSQSPRYKVAKRGQDVALRCDPISGHVSLFWYQQALGQGPEFLTYFQNEAQLDKSGLPSDRFFAERPEGSVSTLKIQRTQQEDSAVYLCASSLGDTRYGYTFGSGTRLTVV.

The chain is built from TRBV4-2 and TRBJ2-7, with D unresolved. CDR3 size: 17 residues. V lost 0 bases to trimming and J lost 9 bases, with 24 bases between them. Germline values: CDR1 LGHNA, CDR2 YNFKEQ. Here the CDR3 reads CASSQDYSSHALQPQYF. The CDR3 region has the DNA TGTGCCAGCAGCCAAGATTATTCCTCGCACGCCCTACAGCCGCAGTACTTC.

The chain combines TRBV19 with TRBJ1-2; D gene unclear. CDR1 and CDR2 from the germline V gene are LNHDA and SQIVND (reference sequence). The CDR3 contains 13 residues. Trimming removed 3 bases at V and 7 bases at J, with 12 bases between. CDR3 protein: CASSIGPASGYTF. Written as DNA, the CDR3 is TGTGCCAGTAGTATTGGTCCTGCGAGTGGCTACACCTTC.

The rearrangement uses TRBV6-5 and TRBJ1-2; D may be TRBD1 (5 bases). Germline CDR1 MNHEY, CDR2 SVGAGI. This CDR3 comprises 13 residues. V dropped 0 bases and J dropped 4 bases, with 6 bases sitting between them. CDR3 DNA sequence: TGTGCCAGCAGTTACTCCGACAGCTATGGCTACACCTTC. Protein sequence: CASSYSDSYGYTF.